Listed below are T cell receptor beta chains from one sample, sequenced in a study of response to subunit inactivated influenza vaccine. TCRdb re-called the RT-PCR reads with MiXCR, one entry per CDR3 protein. The sample lists around 600,000 distinct CDR3 sequences, approximately 11% seen once, with about 10% in the top ten. The same sample was also studied in work on T cells expressing NK-cell markers.

This material consisted of PBMCs from blood, taken on the day of vaccination. The receptors derive from a man aged 45-60 years who received an inactivated influenza vaccine. Each CDR3 is given with its conserved first and last residue. A D gene is named only where the DNA matches it firmly. The size entry is marked missing in some rows and otherwise reads once, few, many or a size class.

D gene: TRBD2; J gene: TRBJ2-7; clone size: NA; V gene: TRBV7-2; CDR3 protein: CASSQTGTNLAYEQYF; CDR3 DNA: TGTGCCAGCAGCCAAACCGGGACTAACCTAGCCTACGAGCAGTACTTC
D gene: NA; J gene: TRBJ2-2; clone size: NA; V gene: TRBV12-3/TRBV12-4; CDR3 protein: CASSSLWSTGELFF; CDR3 DNA: TGTGCCAGCAGTTCTCTCTGGTCTACCGGGGAGCTGTTTTTT
D gene: TRBD1; J gene: TRBJ1-2; clone size: NA; V gene: TRBV29-1; CDR3 protein: CSVEPTGAVYGYTF; CDR3 DNA: TGCAGCGTTGAACCGACAGGGGCAGTCTATGGCTACACCTTC
D gene: NA; J gene: TRBJ2-7; clone size: NA; V gene: TRBV3-1; CDR3 protein: CASSQDLNRVYEQYF; CDR3 DNA: TGTGCCAGCAGCCAAGATCTTAACAGGGTCTACGAGCAGTACTTC
D gene: TRBD2; J gene: TRBJ2-1; clone size: many; V gene: TRBV5-1; CDR3 protein: CASSLGTGGNYNEQFF; CDR3 DNA: TGCGCCAGCAGCTTGGGGACGGGAGGGAACTACAATGAGCAGTTCTTC
D gene: NA; J gene: TRBJ2-3; clone size: few; V gene: TRBV2; CDR3 protein: CASSEWSTSTDTQYF; CDR3 DNA: TGTGCCAGCAGTGAATGGAGCACCAGCACAGATACGCAGTATTTT
D gene: NA; J gene: TRBJ1-2; clone size: NA; V gene: TRBV3-1; CDR3 protein: CASSQDDIGYYGYTF; CDR3 DNA: TGTGCCAGCAGCCAAGACGACATCGGGTACTATGGCTACACCTTC
D gene: NA; J gene: TRBJ1-1; clone size: NA; V gene: TRBV4-3; CDR3 protein: CASSQDEPNGDTEAFF; CDR3 DNA: TGCGCCAGCAGCCAAGATGAGCCGAATGGGGACACTGAAGCTTTCTTT
D gene: NA; J gene: TRBJ2-3; clone size: many; V gene: TRBV14; CDR3 protein: CASSQDGTGNTDTQYF; CDR3 DNA: TGTGCCAGCAGCCAAGACGGGACTGGGAACACAGATACGCAGTATTTT
D gene: NA; J gene: TRBJ2-3; clone size: few; V gene: TRBV5-1; CDR3 protein: CASKPTGARTDTQYF; CDR3 DNA: TGCGCCAGTAAACCAACGGGGGCTCGCACAGATACGCAGTATTTT
D gene: NA; J gene: TRBJ1-4; clone size: many; V gene: TRBV5-1; CDR3 protein: CASSQGLRNEKLFF; CDR3 DNA: TGCGCCAGCAGCCAGGGACTACGAAATGAAAAACTGTTTTTT
D gene: TRBD2; J gene: TRBJ2-1; clone size: few; V gene: TRBV9; CDR3 protein: CASRRETGEVAGDQQFF; CDR3 DNA: TGTGCCAGCCGCCGAGAAACAGGGGAGGTAGCGGGGGACCAGCAGTTCTTC
D gene: TRBD2; J gene: TRBJ2-1; clone size: NA; V gene: TRBV19; CDR3 protein: CASSIGLAAYNEQFF; CDR3 DNA: TGTGCCAGTAGTATCGGACTAGCGGCCTACAATGAGCAGTTCTTC
D gene: TRBD2; J gene: TRBJ2-7; clone size: NA; V gene: TRBV4-2; CDR3 protein: CASSQGGGNYEQYF; CDR3 DNA: TGTGCCAGCAGCCAAGGCGGGGGGAACTACGAGCAGTACTTC
D gene: TRBD2; J gene: TRBJ2-3; clone size: few; V gene: TRBV19; CDR3 protein: CASSPSGLAGSLQYF; CDR3 DNA: TGTGCCAGTAGTCCGTCGGGACTAGCGGGGTCATTGCAGTATTTT
D gene: TRBD1; J gene: TRBJ2-3; clone size: few; V gene: TRBV12-3/TRBV12-4; CDR3 protein: CAINDGTGAADTQYF; CDR3 DNA: TGTGCCATCAACGACGGGACAGGGGCGGCAGATACGCAGTATTTT
D gene: TRBD2; J gene: TRBJ2-1; clone size: NA; V gene: TRBV24-1; CDR3 protein: CATSDPGLAESSYNEQFF; CDR3 DNA: TGTGCCACCAGTGACCCCGGACTAGCGGAGAGCTCCTACAATGAGCAGTTCTTC
D gene: TRBD2; J gene: TRBJ2-1; clone size: NA; V gene: TRBV20-1; CDR3 protein: CSAVSGGSYNEQFF; CDR3 DNA: TGCAGTGCTGTTAGCGGGGGCTCCTACAATGAGCAGTTCTTC
D gene: NA; J gene: TRBJ2-5; clone size: few; V gene: TRBV4-3; CDR3 protein: CASSQDSYETQYF; CDR3 DNA: TGCGCCAGCAGCCAAGATTCGTACGAGACCCAGTACTTC
D gene: NA; J gene: TRBJ2-3; clone size: NA; V gene: TRBV7-6; CDR3 protein: CASSHPREGRASDTQYF; CDR3 DNA: TGTGCCAGCAGCCACCCCCGAGAGGGTCGAGCCTCAGATACGCAGTATTTT
D gene: NA; J gene: TRBJ2-7; clone size: NA; V gene: TRBV6-2/TRBV6-3; CDR3 protein: CASSWEIINEQYF; CDR3 DNA: TGTGCCAGCAGTTGGGAGATTATTAACGAGCAGTACTTC
D gene: NA; J gene: TRBJ1-5; clone size: few; V gene: TRBV28; CDR3 protein: CASSLRWANQPQHF; CDR3 DNA: TGTGCCAGCAGCCTCCGCTGGGCAAATCAGCCCCAGCATTTT
D gene: NA; J gene: TRBJ1-2; clone size: NA; V gene: TRBV15; CDR3 protein: CATSNRQDYGYTF; CDR3 DNA: TGTGCCACCAGCAACCGACAGGACTATGGCTACACCTTC
D gene: NA; J gene: TRBJ2-1; clone size: few; V gene: TRBV6-1; CDR3 protein: CASRQKASVGGNEQFF; CDR3 DNA: TGTGCCAGCAGACAAAAAGCTAGCGTTGGAGGCAATGAGCAGTTCTTC
D gene: TRBD1; J gene: TRBJ2-2; clone size: few; V gene: TRBV6-1; CDR3 protein: CASSRPRQGRRTGELFF; CDR3 DNA: TGTGCCAGCAGCCGCCCTCGACAGGGACGACGCACCGGGGAGCTGTTTTTT
D gene: NA; J gene: TRBJ2-1; clone size: NA; V gene: TRBV6-5; CDR3 protein: CASSYSVGSSYNEQFF; CDR3 DNA: TGTGCCAGCAGTTACTCGGTCGGTAGCTCCTACAATGAGCAGTTCTTC
D gene: TRBD1; J gene: TRBJ1-4; clone size: few; V gene: TRBV15; CDR3 protein: CATSSYRGLDEKLFF; CDR3 DNA: TGTGCCACCAGCTCCTACAGGGGGCTAGATGAAAAACTGTTTTTT
D gene: NA; J gene: TRBJ2-2; clone size: NA; V gene: TRBV7-3; CDR3 protein: CASSSKRNTGELFF; CDR3 DNA: TGTGCCAGCAGCTCAAAACGGAACACCGGGGAGCTGTTTTTT
D gene: NA; J gene: TRBJ2-3; clone size: few; V gene: TRBV18; CDR3 protein: CASSPTGPDTQYF; CDR3 DNA: TGTGCCAGCTCACCAACAGGGCCAGATACGCAGTATTTT
D gene: NA; J gene: TRBJ2-7; clone size: few; V gene: TRBV6-5; CDR3 protein: CASSYSGKRTGYEQYF; CDR3 DNA: TGTGCCAGCAGTTACTCGGGGAAGCGCACAGGGTACGAGCAGTACTTC
D gene: TRBD2; J gene: TRBJ2-2; clone size: few; V gene: TRBV11-2; CDR3 protein: CASTPWSGGLMNTGELFF; CDR3 DNA: TGTGCCAGCACCCCGTGGAGCGGGGGCTTGATGAACACCGGGGAGCTGTTTTTT
D gene: TRBD1; J gene: TRBJ2-2; clone size: many; V gene: TRBV5-1; CDR3 protein: CASSPDREDGELFF; CDR3 DNA: TGCGCCAGCAGCCCGGACAGGGAAGACGGGGAGCTGTTTTTT
D gene: NA; J gene: TRBJ1-6; clone size: few; V gene: TRBV28; CDR3 protein: CASSFPGVPLHF; CDR3 DNA: TGTGCCAGCAGTTTCCCGGGGGTTCCCCTCCACTTT
D gene: TRBD2; J gene: TRBJ2-5; clone size: NA; V gene: TRBV4-1; CDR3 protein: CASSQSNRGGEETQYF; CDR3 DNA: TGCGCCAGCAGCCAATCTAATCGGGGGGGCGAAGAGACCCAGTACTTC
D gene: TRBD2; J gene: TRBJ2-7; clone size: NA; V gene: TRBV4-3; CDR3 protein: CASSRETSGSYEQYF; CDR3 DNA: TGCGCCAGCAGCCGAGAGACTAGCGGCTCCTACGAGCAGTACTTC
D gene: NA; J gene: TRBJ2-3; clone size: few; V gene: TRBV7-8; CDR3 protein: CASSLEAAVTDTQYF; CDR3 DNA: TGTGCCAGCAGCTTAGAAGCGGCCGTCACAGATACGCAGTATTTT
D gene: NA; J gene: TRBJ1-5; clone size: NA; V gene: TRBV19; CDR3 protein: CASSIDQGLNQPQHF; CDR3 DNA: TGTGCCAGTAGTATAGACCAGGGCCTGAATCAGCCCCAGCATTTT
D gene: TRBD1; J gene: TRBJ1-1; clone size: NA; V gene: TRBV6-5; CDR3 protein: CASSYARQGGTEAFF; CDR3 DNA: TGTGCCAGCAGTTACGCAAGACAGGGAGGGACTGAAGCTTTCTTT
D gene: TRBD1; J gene: TRBJ1-5; clone size: many; V gene: TRBV29-1; CDR3 protein: CSVGQAYDQPQHF; CDR3 DNA: TGCAGCGTCGGACAGGCATATGATCAGCCCCAGCATTTT
D gene: NA; J gene: TRBJ2-1; clone size: few; V gene: TRBV12-3/TRBV12-4; CDR3 protein: CASSQSGANYNEQFF; CDR3 DNA: TGTGCCAGCAGCCAATCCGGGGCTAATTACAATGAGCAGTTCTTC
D gene: TRBD1; J gene: TRBJ2-7; clone size: few; V gene: TRBV29-1; CDR3 protein: CSVVGTVSYEQYF; CDR3 DNA: TGCAGCGTTGTCGGGACAGTGAGCTACGAGCAGTACTTC
D gene: TRBD1; J gene: TRBJ2-7; clone size: NA; V gene: TRBV5-6; CDR3 protein: CASSLGTGHYEQYF; CDR3 DNA: TGTGCCAGCAGCCTAGGGACAGGACACTACGAGCAGTACTTC
D gene: NA; J gene: TRBJ1-6; clone size: NA; V gene: TRBV21-1; CDR3 protein: CAVNSPLHF; CDR3 DNA: TGTGCTGTCAATTCACCCCTCCACTTT
D gene: NA; J gene: TRBJ2-4; clone size: NA; V gene: TRBV28; CDR3 protein: CASKPQLALAKNIQYF; CDR3 DNA: TGTGCCAGCAAACCGCAGCTAGCCCTAGCCAAAAACATTCAGTACTTC
D gene: NA; J gene: TRBJ2-1; clone size: many; V gene: TRBV9; CDR3 protein: CASSVAAAGVYNEQFF; CDR3 DNA: TGTGCCAGCAGCGTAGCAGCTGCAGGGGTGTATAATGAGCAGTTCTTC
D gene: NA; J gene: TRBJ2-2; clone size: NA; V gene: TRBV4-1; CDR3 protein: CASSPGRGWGAANTGELFF; CDR3 DNA: TGCGCCAGCAGCCCCGGACGCGGATGGGGGGCGGCGAACACCGGGGAGCTGTTTTTT